This T cell receptor (beta chain) was retrieved from a study of T-cell reconstitution after alpha-beta-depleted transplantation in children. Trimming took off 4 bases at V and 2 bases at J, with 14 bases between the two ends. This CDR3 is built from 14 residues. Looked up from germline, CDR1 is SQVTM and CDR2 is ANQGSEA. Unique molecular identifiers tagged the TCRbeta library. MiXCR, applied by TCRdb to the PCR reads, yields one record per CDR3 protein. The sample lists a few hundred thousand distinct CDR3 sequences; roughly 44% were seen once. The table lists this clonotype with a count of one. V usage is TRBV29-1 and J usage is TRBJ1-1; D is uncertain. This specimen consisted of PBMCs, obtained before TCRalphabeta/CD19-depleted stem cell transplant. This clonotype was sampled from a girl aged 2 to 10 with aplastic anemia, due to receive a stem cell transplant. The CDR3 reads CSVVSRVENTEAFF. DNA for the CDR3: TGCAGCGTTGTATCCCGAGTGGAAAACACTGAAGCTTTCTTT.